This T cell receptor (beta chain) was documented in a study of control samples from healthy donors and cancer patients. This table comes from immunoSEQ multiplex PCR, and its TCRdb copy is limited to in-frame clones, with some not included. The profile covers over 150,000 clones, with roughly 94% appearing a single time and around 1.3% taken by the ten largest. V lost 5 bases and J 3 bases, leaving 13 bases between the germline ends. The CDR3 extends over 15 amino acids. In germline, CDR1 is SEHNR, CDR2 FQNEAQ (reference sequence). This receptor was taken from a woman aged 18-29 years in good health. The sample consisted of blood. The chain employs TRBV7-9 and TRBJ1-4; D possibly corresponds to TRBD1 (5 bases). This chain's CDR3 is CASSLLGRSNEKLFF. The DNA of the CDR3 is TGTGCCAGCAGCCTTCTGGGACGTTCTAATGAAAAACTGTTTTTT.